This TCR beta chain derives from a study of blood T cell repertoires in COVID-19. Study-level background: The origin of the acute and convalescent COVID-19 samples was the United States, Italy and Spain. The cDNA or gDNA used as material had been derived from T cells, B-cell-depleted T cells, or PBMCs.

In the authors' workflow: Reference gene primer amplification in the assay estimated nucleated cell counts. Some clones are missing from TCRdb's copy, which holds only in-frame ones; the method was immunoSEQ multiplex PCR. V, J and clone size were drawn from that table, and D and trimming were deduced from the DNA. In the table there are roughly 260,000 clones, 75% to 95% of which are singletons. V was trimmed by 4 bases and J by 7 bases, leaving 15 bases between them. The germline CDR1 and CDR2 sequences are SGHDT and YYEEEE. The CDR3 spans 14 residues. Those enrolled in Seattle joined during active infection and were followed longitudinally afterward.

This TCR came from a person aged 18 to 29 with COVID-19, enrolled during active disease. The sequencing sample was made of peripheral blood. J is TRBJ2-1 and V is TRBV5-6; D uncertain. As DNA, the CDR3 is TGTGCCAGCAGCGAACCGACTCACGGTAATGAGCAGTTCTTC. It yields the protein CASSEPTHGNEQFF.